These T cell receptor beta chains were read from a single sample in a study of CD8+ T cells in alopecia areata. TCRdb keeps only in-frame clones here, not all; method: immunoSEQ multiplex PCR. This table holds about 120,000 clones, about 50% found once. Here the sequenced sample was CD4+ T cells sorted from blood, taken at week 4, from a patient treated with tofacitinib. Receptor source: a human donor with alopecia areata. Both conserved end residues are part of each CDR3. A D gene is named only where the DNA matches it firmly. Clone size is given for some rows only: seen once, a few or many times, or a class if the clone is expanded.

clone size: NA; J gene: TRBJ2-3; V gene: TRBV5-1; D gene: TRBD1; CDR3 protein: CASSLAGQGRLLDTQYF; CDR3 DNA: TGCGCCAGCAGCTTGGCGGGACAGGGTAGACTTTTGGATACGCAGTATTTT
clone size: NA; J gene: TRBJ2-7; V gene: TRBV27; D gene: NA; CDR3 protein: CASSPQNDREQYF; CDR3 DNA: TGTGCCAGCAGTCCCCAGAACGACCGGGAGCAGTACTTC
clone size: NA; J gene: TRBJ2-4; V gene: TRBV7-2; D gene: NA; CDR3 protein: CASSLLGLAKNIQYF; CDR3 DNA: TGTGCCAGCAGCTTATTGGGATTAGCCAAAAACATTCAGTACTTC
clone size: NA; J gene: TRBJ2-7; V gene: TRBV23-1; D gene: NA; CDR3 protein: CASSQSCGRFYEQYF; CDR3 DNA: TGCGCCAGCAGTCAAAGTTGCGGACGGTTCTACGAGCAGTACTTC
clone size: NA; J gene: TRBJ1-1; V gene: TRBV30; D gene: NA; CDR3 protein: CAWRDFIKAFF; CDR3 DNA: TGTGCCTGGAGGGACTTCATTAAAGCTTTCTTT
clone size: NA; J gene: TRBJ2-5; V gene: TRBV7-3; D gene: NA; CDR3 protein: CASSLSPMTETQYF; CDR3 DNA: TGTGCCAGCAGCTTGTCACCGATGACAGAGACCCAGTACTTC
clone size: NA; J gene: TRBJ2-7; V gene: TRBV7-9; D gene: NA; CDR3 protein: CASSYLDKGSYEQYF; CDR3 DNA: TGTGCCAGCAGCTACCTGGACAAAGGGAGCTACGAGCAGTACTTC
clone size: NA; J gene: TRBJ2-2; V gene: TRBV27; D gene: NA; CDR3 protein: CASGLNGELFF; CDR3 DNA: TGTGCCAGCGGTCTGAACGGGGAGCTGTTTTTT
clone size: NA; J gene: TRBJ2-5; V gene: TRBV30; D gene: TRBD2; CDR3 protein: CAWSASGSKGETQYF; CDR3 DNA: TGTGCCTGGAGTGCTAGCGGGAGTAAGGGAGAGACCCAGTACTTC
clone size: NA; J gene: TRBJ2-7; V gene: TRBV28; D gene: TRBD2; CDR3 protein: CASSPRTSGSYEQYF; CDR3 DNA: TGTGCCAGCAGTCCAAGGACTAGCGGGAGCTACGAGCAGTACTTC
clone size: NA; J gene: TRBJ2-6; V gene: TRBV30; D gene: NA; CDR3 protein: CAWSVGAGANVLTF; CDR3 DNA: TGTGCCTGGAGTGTAGGGGCAGGGGCCAACGTCCTGACTTTC
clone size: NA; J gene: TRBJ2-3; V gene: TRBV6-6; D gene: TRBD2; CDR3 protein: CASSFGRAGTDTQYF; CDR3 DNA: TGTGCCAGCAGTTTCGGGAGGGCCGGCACAGATACGCAGTATTTT
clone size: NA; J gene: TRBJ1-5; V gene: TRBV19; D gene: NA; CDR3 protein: CASIQRTTSNQPQHF; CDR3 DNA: TGTGCCAGTATCCAAAGGACAACTAGCAATCAGCCCCAGCATTTT
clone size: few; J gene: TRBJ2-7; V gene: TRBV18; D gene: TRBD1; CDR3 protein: CASSEGASTYEQYF; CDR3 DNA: TGTGCCAGCTCAGAGGGGGCGTCCACCTACGAGCAGTACTTC
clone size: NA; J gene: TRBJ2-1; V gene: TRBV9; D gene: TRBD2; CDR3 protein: CASSVVPLAGNEQFF; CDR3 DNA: TGTGCCAGCAGCGTAGTTCCACTAGCGGGCAATGAGCAGTTCTTC
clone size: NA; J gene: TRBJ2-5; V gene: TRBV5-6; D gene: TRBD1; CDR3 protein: CASSYTGGMETQYF; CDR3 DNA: TGTGCCAGCAGCTACACAGGGGGGATGGAGACCCAGTACTTC